Included here is one TCR beta chain sequence, with context. The antigen is not known. It may be a read error: a sequence one base away is much more abundant. The data were obtained in a study of CD8 T cells in ankylosing spondylitis. Findings and limits, study-wide: Disease-linked clones bore a CD8+ phenotype and were relatively rare in peripheral blood.

TCRdb independently ran MiXCR on the 5' RACE reads; one entry per CDR3 protein. The table has fewer than 250,000 distinct CDR3 sequences, roughly a tenth seen once. Germline-derived CDR1 and CDR2 are LNHNV and YYDKDF (reference sequence). There are 15 residues in the CDR3. What was sequenced was blood, either unsorted or a sorted T cell fraction (not recorded which). The chain has TRBV15 and TRBJ2-5, with TRBD1 as a possible D gene (6 bases). The TCR was taken from a male donor with ankylosing spondylitis or in good health (not recorded which). This chain's CDR3 is CAASRSAGVGETQYF. The CDR3 DNA reads as TGTGCCGCCAGCAGATCAGCAGGGGTTGGAGAGACCCAGTACTTC.